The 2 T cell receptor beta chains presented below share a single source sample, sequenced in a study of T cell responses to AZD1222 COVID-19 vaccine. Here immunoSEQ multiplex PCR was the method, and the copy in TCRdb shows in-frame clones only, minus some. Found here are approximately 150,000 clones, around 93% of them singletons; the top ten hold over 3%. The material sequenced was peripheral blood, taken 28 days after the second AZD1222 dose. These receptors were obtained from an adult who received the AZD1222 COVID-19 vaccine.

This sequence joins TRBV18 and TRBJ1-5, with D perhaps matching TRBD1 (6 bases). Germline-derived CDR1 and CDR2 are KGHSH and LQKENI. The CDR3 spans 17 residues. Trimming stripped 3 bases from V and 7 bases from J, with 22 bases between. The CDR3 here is CASSPTGGFGVNQPQHF. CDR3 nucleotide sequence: TGTGCCAGCTCACCGACAGGTGGGTTCGGTGTGAACCAGCCCCAGCATTTT.

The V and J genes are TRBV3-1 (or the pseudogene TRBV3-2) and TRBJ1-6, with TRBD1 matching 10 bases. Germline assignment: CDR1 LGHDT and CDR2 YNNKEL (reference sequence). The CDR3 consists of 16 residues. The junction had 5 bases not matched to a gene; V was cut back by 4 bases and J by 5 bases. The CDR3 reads CASSLGQGVNNSPLHF. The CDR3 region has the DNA TGTGCCAGCAGCCTAGGACAGGGGGTCAATAATTCACCCCTCCACTTT.